This entry describes one T cell receptor (beta chain). The antigen is unknown. Trimming took 0 bases from V and 0 from J; bases not matched to a gene: 2. CDR3 size: 18 residues. From germline, CDR1 is SGHRS and CDR2 YFSETQ. TCRdb reprocessed the RT-PCR reads with MiXCR, giving one entry per CDR3 protein. This sample has about 520,000 distinct CDR3 sequences, with about 25% found just once. The source of the sample is a study of response to subunit inactivated influenza vaccine. Study observations and caveats: New T cells are recruited in small numbers by each seasonal influenza vaccination, according to the authors' suggestion.

The TCR comes from a man between 50 and 59 years old who received an inactivated influenza vaccine. Material: CD4+ T cells sorted from PBMCs, obtained 5 to 6 days after vaccination. The J gene is TRBJ2-1, the V gene TRBV5-1; 14 positions match TRBD2. The CDR3 coding sequence is TGCGCCAGCAGCTTGGCGACTAGCGGGAGGGACTCCTACAATGAGCAGTTCTTC. This encodes CASSLATSGRDSYNEQFF.